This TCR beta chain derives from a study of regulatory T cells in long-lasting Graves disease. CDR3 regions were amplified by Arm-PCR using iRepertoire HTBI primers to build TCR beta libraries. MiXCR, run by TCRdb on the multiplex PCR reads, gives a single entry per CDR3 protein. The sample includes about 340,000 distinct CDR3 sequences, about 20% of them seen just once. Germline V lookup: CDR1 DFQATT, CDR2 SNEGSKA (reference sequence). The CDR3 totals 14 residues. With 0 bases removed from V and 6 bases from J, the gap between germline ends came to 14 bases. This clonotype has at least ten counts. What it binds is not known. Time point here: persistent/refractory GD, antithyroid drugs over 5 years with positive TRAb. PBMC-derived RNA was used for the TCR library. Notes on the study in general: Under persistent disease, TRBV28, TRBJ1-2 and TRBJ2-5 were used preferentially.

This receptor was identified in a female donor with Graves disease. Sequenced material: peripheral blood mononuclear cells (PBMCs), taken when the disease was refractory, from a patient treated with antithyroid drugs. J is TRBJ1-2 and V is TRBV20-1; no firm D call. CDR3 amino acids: CSARDKGRVDGYTF. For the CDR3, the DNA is TGCAGTGCTAGAGATAAGGGCAGAGTCGATGGCTACACCTTC.